A single sample is the source of the 15 T cell receptor beta chains below, sequenced in a study of OX40 agonist ivuxolimab in advanced cancers. TCRdb's copy holds only in-frame clones and misses some; the assay was immunoSEQ multiplex PCR. Here the sample spans some 66,000 clones, approximately 88% being singletons. The material was CD4+ or CD8+ T cells sorted from blood, obtained in a trial of the OX40 agonist ivuxolimab. The receptor source for this set is an adult with an advanced solid tumor such as melanoma, head and neck, liver or kidney cancer.

This chain joins TRBV5-1 and TRBJ2-7; D is possibly TRBD1 (7 bases). There are 15 residues in the CDR3. Germline V gives CDR1 SGHRS, CDR2 YFSETQ. Trimming stripped 3 bases from V and 0 bases from J, with 13 bases between. CDR3 amino acids: CASSSTGDFSYEQYF. The CDR3 coding sequence is TGCGCCAGCAGCTCCACAGGGGACTTCTCCTACGAGCAGTACTTC.

This chain connects TRBV11-2 to TRBJ2-7, with 7 nucleotides matching TRBD2. Looked up from germline, CDR1 is SGHAT and CDR2 is FQNNGV. J was trimmed by 2 bases and V by 2 bases; bases with no gene match: 12. This CDR3 is 17 amino acids long. In DNA form, the CDR3 reads TGTGCCAGCAGCTTACCCCCCGGACTAGTAAGGGCCTACGAGCAGTACTTC. It specifies CASSLPPGLVRAYEQYF.

This rearrangement joins TRBV10-2 to TRBJ1-1; maybe TRBD1 (5 bases). The CDR3 runs 12 residues. V was clipped by 7 bases and J by 6 bases, with 12 bases between them. Germline CDR1 reads WSHSY; CDR2 reads SAAADI. The DNA of the CDR3 is TGCGCCAGCACAGGGATGATCTCTGAAGCTTTCTTT. Protein: CASTGMISEAFF.

CDR3 amino acids: CASSLGRQLGDTQYF. The CDR3 region has the DNA TGTGCCAGCAGTTTGGGCAGGCAATTGGGGGATACGCAGTATTTT. The chain uses TRBV27 and TRBJ2-3; D gene ambiguous. This CDR3 is 15 amino acids long. CDR1 and CDR2 from the germline V gene are MNHEY and SMNVEV (reference sequence). V lost 3 bases to trimming and J lost 6 bases, with 16 bases between them.

The rearrangement joins TRBV9 to TRBJ2-3; 8 nucleotides align to TRBD2. After removal of 2 bases from V and 1 base from J, the junction contained 0 bases not matched to a gene. Germline CDR1 SGDLS, CDR2 YYNGEE. CDR3 size: 14 residues. This CDR3 is CASSVTSGTDTQYF. The CDR3 DNA reads TGTGCCAGCAGCGTGACTAGCGGCACAGATACGCAGTATTTT.

The chain has TRBV2 and TRBJ2-7, with 10 bases fitting TRBD1. The V gene end was trimmed by 8 bases and the J gene end by 9 bases; junction bases not matched to a gene: 4. Germline-derived CDR1 and CDR2 are SNHLY and FYNNEI. The CDR3 is 11 amino acids. CDR3 sequence reads: CASGQGVGQYF. The CDR3 DNA follows: TGTGCCAGCGGACAGGGGGTTGGGCAGTACTTC.

The J gene is TRBJ1-1, the V gene TRBV14; 7 bases align to TRBD1. The CDR3 spans 14 residues. Losses at the gene ends were 3 bases for V and 6 bases for J; bases not matched to a gene: 7. Germline CDR1 and CDR2: SGHDN and FVKESK. This CDR3 reads CASSHGTGDAEAFF. The CDR3 DNA follows: TGTGCCAGCAGCCACGGTACAGGGGACGCTGAAGCTTTCTTT.

This chain connects TRBV5-4 to TRBJ2-5; D is possibly TRBD1 (6 bases). The CDR3 is 14 amino acids. Trimming took 3 bases from V and 5 from J, leaving 14 bases between them. Germline assignment: CDR1 SGHNT and CDR2 YYREEE (reference sequence). This CDR3 is CASSSTGYGETQYF. In DNA form, the CDR3 reads TGTGCCAGCAGCTCGACAGGTTACGGCGAGACCCAGTACTTC.

On this clone: This may come from a read error, since a much larger clone is one base off. V and J are TRBV11-2 and TRBJ2-7, with 9 bases fitting TRBD2. Germline V gene lookup returns CDR1 SGHAT and CDR2 FQNNGV. CDR3 length: 15 amino acids. After removal of 2 bases from V and 0 bases from J, the junction contained 2 bases not matched to a gene. The chain's CDR3 is CASSLSSGDSYEQYF. The CDR3 DNA reads TGTGCCAGCAGCTTATCTAGCGGGGACTCCTACGAGCAGTACTTC.

The chain has TRBV2 and TRBJ2-2, with D possibly TRBD1 on 8 matching bases. CDR1 is SNHLY, CDR2 FYNNEI, per germline. The V end lost 8 bases, the J end lost 6 bases, and 13 bases lay between the germline ends. This CDR3 has 13 amino acids. The CDR3 DNA reads as TGTGCCAGCGGACAGGGAGGGCCCGGGGAGCTGTTTTTT. Its translation is CASGQGGPGELFF. Full variable domain (outside the CDR3, taken from reference TRBV2 and TRBJ2-2): EPEVTQTPSHQVTQMGQEVILRCVPISNHLYFYWYRQILGQKVEFLVSFYNNEISEKSEIFDDQFSVERPDGSNFTLKIRSTKLEDSAMYFCASGQGGPGELFFGEGSRLTVL.

The chain uses TRBV18 and TRBJ1-1; TRBD1 is a possible D gene (5 bases). The ends were cut back, 3 bases at V and 2 bases at J, with 10 bases in the middle. Germline V gene sequence: CDR1 KGHSH, CDR2 LQKENI. There are 14 residues in the CDR3. In DNA form, the CDR3 reads TGTGCCAGCTCACCTGGGGCCCAAAACACTGAAGCTTTCTTT. This sequence encodes CASSPGAQNTEAFF.

CDR3 nucleotide sequence: TGTGCCAGCAGCTTAGGTGCGGGGGGGATCACAGATACGCAGTATTTT. Its protein product is CASSLGAGGITDTQYF. The chain employs TRBV7-9 and TRBJ2-3; the match to TRBD2 covers 9 bases. CDR1 is SEHNR, CDR2 FQNEAQ, per germline (reference sequence). This CDR3 region has 16 residues. V was clipped by 1 base and J by 2 bases; unmatched bases: 4.

Here the CDR3 DNA reads TGTGCCAGCCGAGCGGGGGGGAGTCTCACAGATACGCAGTATTTT. Encoded protein: CASRAGGSLTDTQYF. The chain carries TRBV19 and TRBJ2-3; 10 bases match TRBD2. Germline loops: CDR1 LNHDA, CDR2 SQIVND (reference sequence). The CDR3 is made up of 15 amino acids. The J segment lost 2 bases and the V segment lost 9 bases, leaving 8 bases of the junction unmatched.

This chain connects TRBV19 to TRBJ2-6; D is possibly TRBD1 or TRBD2 (5 bases each). V lost 6 bases to trimming and J lost 1 base, with 28 bases between them. This CDR3 is built from 21 residues. Germline lookup yields CDR1 LNHDA and CDR2 SQIVND (reference sequence). In DNA, the CDR3 is TGTGCCAGTAGCCGAGGTTTGGCAGCGGAGGTCCGGACATCTGGGGCCAACGTCCTGACTTTC. Translating it yields CASSRGLAAEVRTSGANVLTF.

The V call is TRBV30, the J call TRBJ1-4; tentative D call: TRBD1 (5 bases). V dropped 2 bases and J dropped 8 bases, with 21 bases sitting between them. Per germline, CDR1 GTSNPN and CDR2 SVGIG (reference sequence). The CDR3 covers 16 residues. CDR3 region: CAWSTSGGVGNEKLFF. CDR3 coding DNA: TGTGCCTGGAGTACTTCGGGGGGGGTAGGAAACGAAAAACTGTTTTTT. The full variable domain, completed using reference TRBV30 and TRBJ1-4, is SQTIHQWPATLVQPVGSPLSLECTVEGTSNPNLYWYRQAAGRGLQLLFYSVGIGQISSEVPQNLSASRPQDRQFILSSKKLLLSDSGFYLCAWSTSGGVGNEKLFFGSGTQLSVL.